This T cell receptor beta chain was sequenced for a study of CD8 T cells in ankylosing spondylitis. Study outcomes and limitations: As reported, disease-linked clones showed significant enrichment in matched ankylosing spondylitis synovial fluid. In the blood and synovial fluid of reactive arthritis, some motif variants had been previously reported.

Germline V lookup: CDR1 LGHDT, CDR2 YNNKEL (reference sequence). The germline V and J ends were trimmed by 4 bases and 2 bases, with 12 bases remaining between them. The CDR3 is 15 residues long. This clonotype came up a few times. No antigen is known for it. Using quantitative 5'-RACE with molecular barcodes, the authors made TCR beta libraries. MiXCR was run by TCRdb on the 5' RACE reads, yielding one entry per CDR3 protein. The sample has approximately 150,000 distinct CDR3 sequences; around 32% are singletons. The sample comprised synovial fluid, either unsorted or a sorted T cell fraction (not recorded which). This receptor was obtained from a male donor with ankylosing spondylitis. The chain has TRBV3-1 and TRBJ2-1; D unclear. The CDR3 reads CASSPARQTYNEQFF. In DNA form, the CDR3 reads TGTGCCAGCAGCCCGGCTCGCCAGACCTACAATGAGCAGTTCTTC.